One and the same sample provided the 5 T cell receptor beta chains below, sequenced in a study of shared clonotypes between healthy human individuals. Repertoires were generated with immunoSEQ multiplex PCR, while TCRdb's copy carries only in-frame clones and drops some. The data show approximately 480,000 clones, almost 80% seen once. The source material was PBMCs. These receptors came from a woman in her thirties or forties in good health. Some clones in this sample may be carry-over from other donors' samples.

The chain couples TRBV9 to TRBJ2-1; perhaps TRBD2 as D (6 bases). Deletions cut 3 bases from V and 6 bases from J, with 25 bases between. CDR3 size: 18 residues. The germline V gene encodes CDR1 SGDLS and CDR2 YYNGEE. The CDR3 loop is CASSAGDGRMAFVNEQFF. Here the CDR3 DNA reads TGTGCCAGCAGCGCCGGGGACGGGAGAATGGCATTTGTCAATGAGCAGTTCTTC.

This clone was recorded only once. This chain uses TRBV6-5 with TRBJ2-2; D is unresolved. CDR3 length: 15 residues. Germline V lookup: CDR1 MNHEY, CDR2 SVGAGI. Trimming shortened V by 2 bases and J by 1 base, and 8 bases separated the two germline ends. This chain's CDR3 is CASSYGLGNTGELFF. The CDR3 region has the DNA TGTGCCAGCAGTTACGGATTAGGGAACACCGGGGAGCTGTTTTTT.

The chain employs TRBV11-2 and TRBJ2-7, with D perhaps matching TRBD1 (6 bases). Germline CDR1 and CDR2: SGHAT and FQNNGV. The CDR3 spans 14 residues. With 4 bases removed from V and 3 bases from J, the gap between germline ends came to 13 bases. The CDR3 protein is CASSSRDTNYEQYF. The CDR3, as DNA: TGTGCCAGCAGCTCCCGGGACACGAACTACGAGCAGTACTTC.

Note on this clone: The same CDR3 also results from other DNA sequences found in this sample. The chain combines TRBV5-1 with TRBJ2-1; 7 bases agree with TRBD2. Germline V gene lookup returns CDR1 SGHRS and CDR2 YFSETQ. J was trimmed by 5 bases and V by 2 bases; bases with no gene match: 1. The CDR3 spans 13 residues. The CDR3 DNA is TGCGCCAGCAGCTTTGGGGGGGACAATGAGCAGTTCTTC. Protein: CASSFGGDNEQFF.

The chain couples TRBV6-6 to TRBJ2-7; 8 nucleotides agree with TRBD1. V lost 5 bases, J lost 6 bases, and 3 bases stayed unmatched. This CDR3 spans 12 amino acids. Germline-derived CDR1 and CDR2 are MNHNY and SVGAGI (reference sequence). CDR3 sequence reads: CASSPTGGEQYF. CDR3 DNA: TGTGCCAGCAGTCCCACAGGGGGCGAGCAGTACTTC.